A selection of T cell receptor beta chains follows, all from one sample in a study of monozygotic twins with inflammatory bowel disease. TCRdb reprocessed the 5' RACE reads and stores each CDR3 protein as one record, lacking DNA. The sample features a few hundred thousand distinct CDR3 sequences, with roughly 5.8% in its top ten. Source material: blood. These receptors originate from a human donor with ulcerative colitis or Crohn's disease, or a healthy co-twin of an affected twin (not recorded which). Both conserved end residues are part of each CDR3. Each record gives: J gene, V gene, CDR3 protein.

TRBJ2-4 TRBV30 CAWSLNSDFMYF
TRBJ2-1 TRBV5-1 CASRLQGPYYNEQCF
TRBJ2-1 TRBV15 CAIRTVEFNEQFF
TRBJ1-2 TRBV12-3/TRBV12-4 CASSLNGAHNYGYTF
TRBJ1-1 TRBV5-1 CASNPGTGMNTEAFF
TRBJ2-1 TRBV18 CASSPQGGAYNEQFF
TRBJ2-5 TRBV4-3 CASSQGDRAQETQYF
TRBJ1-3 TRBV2 CASSATFVGHSGNTIYF
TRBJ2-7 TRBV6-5 CASSYVGPPYEQYF
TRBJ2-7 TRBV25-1 CASSDPGTYSYEQYF
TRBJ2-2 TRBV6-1 CASSPGLAGYTGELFF
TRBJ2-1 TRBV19 CASSIGIWGSYNEQFF
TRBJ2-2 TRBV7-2 CASSGTMVGELFF
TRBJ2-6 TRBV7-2 CASSLSIGTGANVLTF
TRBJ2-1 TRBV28 CASSWLAGAGEQFF
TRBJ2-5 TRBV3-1 CASSQGASDQETQYF
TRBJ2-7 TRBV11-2 CASSFLAPSYEQYF
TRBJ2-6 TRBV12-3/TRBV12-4 CASSFGKASGANVLTF
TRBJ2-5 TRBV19 CASSIDSEETQYF
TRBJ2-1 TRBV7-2 CASTGSNNEQFF
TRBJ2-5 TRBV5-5 CASNLRGQETQYF
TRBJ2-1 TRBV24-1 CATSDRDYNEQFF
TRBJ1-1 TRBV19 CASSIQGITNTEAFF
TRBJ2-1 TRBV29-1 CSGKDRAVEQFF
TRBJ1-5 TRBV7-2 CASSLRDRGLGQPQHF
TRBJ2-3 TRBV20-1 CSATIFGTSTDTQYF
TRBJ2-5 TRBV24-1 CATSGQIQETQYF
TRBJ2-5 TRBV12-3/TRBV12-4 CASSFSFGGKQETQYF
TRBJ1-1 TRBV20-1 CSALRSGNLLSTEAFF
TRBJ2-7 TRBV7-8 CASSPGTSVYEQYF
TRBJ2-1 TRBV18 CASSPPGGAGNEQFF
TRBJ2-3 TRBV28 CASSSPPSTDTQYF
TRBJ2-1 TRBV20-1 CSAGHFDNEQFF
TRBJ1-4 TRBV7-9 CASSSGQPNEKLFF
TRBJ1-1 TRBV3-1 CASSHLTGGIPEAFF
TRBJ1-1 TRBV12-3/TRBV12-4 CASSLNTGGGTEAFF